These T cell receptor beta chains were read from a single sample in a study of T cell repertoires in cytomegalovirus infection. Via MiXCR, TCRdb re-called the reads, giving one row per CDR3 protein. The table shows roughly 100,000 distinct CDR3 sequences, with approximately 17% occurring only once. The material sequenced was PBMCs. These receptors were collected from a human donor in good health (CMV status not recorded). Some clones in this sample may be carry-over from other donors' samples. Both conserved end residues are trimmed from each CDR3. The order of the fields is clone size, V gene, D gene, J gene, CDR3 protein. A D gene is named only where the DNA matches it firmly. Part of the rows lack a size; the others show once, few, many or a class for expanded clones.

clone_size: -
v_call: TRBV2
d_call: -
j_call: TRBJ2-5
cdr3_aa: ASKIGSLQETQY

clone_size: few
v_call: TRBV20-1
d_call: -
j_call: TRBJ1-6
cdr3_aa: SARGSNSPLH

clone_size: many
v_call: TRBV7-2
d_call: -
j_call: TRBJ1-2
cdr3_aa: ASSLVYGIGRYGYT

clone_size: many
v_call: TRBV7-3
d_call: -
j_call: TRBJ2-5
cdr3_aa: ASSSPLVYRETQY

clone_size: -
v_call: TRBV14
d_call: -
j_call: TRBJ1-5
cdr3_aa: ASSQDTREGRVFQPQH

clone_size: -
v_call: TRBV14
d_call: -
j_call: TRBJ2-5
cdr3_aa: ASSRDWKETQY

clone_size: many
v_call: TRBV7-2
d_call: -
j_call: TRBJ1-1
cdr3_aa: ASSLPASVSATEAF

clone_size: -
v_call: TRBV20-1
d_call: TRBD2
j_call: TRBJ2-1
cdr3_aa: SAMGLAGDNEQF

clone_size: -
v_call: TRBV14
d_call: -
j_call: TRBJ1-1
cdr3_aa: ASSQGLITEAF

clone_size: few
v_call: TRBV5-1
d_call: -
j_call: TRBJ1-1
cdr3_aa: ASSLETRALNTEAF

clone_size: -
v_call: TRBV11-2
d_call: -
j_call: TRBJ2-5
cdr3_aa: ASSYNRGQETQY

clone_size: many
v_call: TRBV7-2
d_call: TRBD1
j_call: TRBJ2-7
cdr3_aa: ASSSQTGGGEQY

clone_size: few
v_call: TRBV3-1
d_call: TRBD1
j_call: TRBJ2-3
cdr3_aa: ASALQGRTDTQY

clone_size: few
v_call: TRBV6-2/TRBV6-3
d_call: -
j_call: TRBJ1-1
cdr3_aa: ASSYGETMNTEAF

clone_size: many
v_call: TRBV7-2
d_call: -
j_call: TRBJ2-1
cdr3_aa: ASSLGRAGYNEQF

clone_size: -
v_call: TRBV2
d_call: -
j_call: TRBJ2-6
cdr3_aa: ASSEGGSGANVLT

clone_size: few
v_call: TRBV20-1
d_call: TRBD2
j_call: TRBJ2-1
cdr3_aa: SANTPGLASGEQF

clone_size: few
v_call: TRBV6-2/TRBV6-3
d_call: -
j_call: TRBJ1-2
cdr3_aa: ASSYEGASGYT

clone_size: many
v_call: TRBV7-2
d_call: TRBD1
j_call: TRBJ1-2
cdr3_aa: ASSLYLGGDYGYT

clone_size: -
v_call: TRBV7-2
d_call: -
j_call: TRBJ2-7
cdr3_aa: ASSLEQDGEQY

clone_size: few
v_call: TRBV20-1
d_call: -
j_call: TRBJ2-3
cdr3_aa: SARAGVGTDTQY

clone_size: -
v_call: TRBV20-1
d_call: -
j_call: TRBJ1-2
cdr3_aa: SARIEDNYGYT

clone_size: few
v_call: TRBV5-4
d_call: -
j_call: TRBJ1-2
cdr3_aa: ASSATLRGVGGYT

clone_size: -
v_call: TRBV28
d_call: -
j_call: TRBJ2-2
cdr3_aa: ASSIQTGELF

clone_size: few
v_call: TRBV11-3
d_call: -
j_call: TRBJ2-3
cdr3_aa: ASSLDPRGTQY

clone_size: many
v_call: TRBV7-2
d_call: -
j_call: TRBJ1-2
cdr3_aa: ASSLARGDYGYT

clone_size: -
v_call: TRBV7-3
d_call: -
j_call: TRBJ2-2
cdr3_aa: ASSPQVFANTGELF

clone_size: many
v_call: TRBV20-1
d_call: -
j_call: TRBJ1-3
cdr3_aa: SAPQHSGNTIY

clone_size: many
v_call: TRBV12-5
d_call: -
j_call: TRBJ1-4
cdr3_aa: ASGLAKRGKLF

clone_size: few
v_call: TRBV28
d_call: TRBD1
j_call: TRBJ2-2
cdr3_aa: ASRGTGDGNTGELF

clone_size: few
v_call: TRBV20-1
d_call: -
j_call: TRBJ2-6
cdr3_aa: SARAGSGANVLT

clone_size: -
v_call: TRBV4-2
d_call: -
j_call: TRBJ1-3
cdr3_aa: ASSHEGSIRGNTIY

clone_size: -
v_call: TRBV5-4
d_call: -
j_call: -
cdr3_aa: ASRGTGTTPDTQH

clone_size: many
v_call: TRBV2
d_call: -
j_call: TRBJ1-3
cdr3_aa: ASSFGNTIY

clone_size: -
v_call: TRBV20-1
d_call: TRBD1
j_call: TRBJ2-3
cdr3_aa: SEHPGGWTDTQY

clone_size: many
v_call: TRBV7-9
d_call: TRBD1
j_call: TRBJ1-2
cdr3_aa: ASSSLDRGNYGYT

clone_size: -
v_call: TRBV7-2
d_call: TRBD1
j_call: TRBJ2-7
cdr3_aa: ASSVDRVYEQY